Listed below are T cell receptor beta chains from one sample, sequenced in a study of shared clonotypes between healthy human individuals. This table comes from immunoSEQ multiplex PCR, and its TCRdb copy is limited to in-frame clones, with some not included. This sample has more than 2 million clones, with approximately 92% found just once. Sequenced material: naive CD8+ T cells from PBMCs. The source of these receptors is a man aged 18 to 30 in good health. Some clones in this sample may be carry-over from other donors' samples. Each CDR3 is given with its conserved first and last residue. A D gene is named only where the DNA matches it firmly. Size tells how often a clone was seen (once, few, many) or the class of an expanded clone, and some rows leave it out.

V gene: TRBV29-1
D gene: TRBD2
clone size: once
J gene: TRBJ2-1
CDR3 DNA: TGCAGCGTTGGAGATCGCGCGGGAGAGGACGGTGAGCAGTTCTTC
CDR3 protein: CSVGDRAGEDGEQFF

V gene: TRBV19
D gene: TRBD1
clone size: once
J gene: TRBJ2-7
CDR3 DNA: TGTGCCAGTAGCCCGGACAGGGGTGACCCCTACGAGCAGTACTTC
CDR3 protein: CASSPDRGDPYEQYF

V gene: TRBV29-1
D gene: TRBD2
clone size: NA
J gene: TRBJ2-1
CDR3 DNA: TGCAGCGTTGAACCGTCTCGGCTAGCGGGATACAATGAGCAGTTCTTC
CDR3 protein: CSVEPSRLAGYNEQFF

V gene: TRBV27
D gene: TRBD2
clone size: NA
J gene: TRBJ2-1
CDR3 DNA: TGTGCCAGCAGTTTTCGTCTAGCGGGCTACAATGAGCAGTTCTTC
CDR3 protein: CASSFRLAGYNEQFF

V gene: TRBV4-3
D gene: NA
clone size: NA
J gene: TRBJ2-7
CDR3 DNA: TGCGCCAGCAGCCAAGATGCACAGTTCTCCTACGAGCAGTACTTC
CDR3 protein: CASSQDAQFSYEQYF

V gene: TRBV27
D gene: NA
clone size: NA
J gene: TRBJ2-1
CDR3 DNA: TGTGCCACCTCTTTCGTCGGCGCCAATGAGCAGTTCTTC
CDR3 protein: CATSFVGANEQFF

V gene: TRBV7-9
D gene: NA
clone size: NA
J gene: TRBJ2-7
CDR3 DNA: TGTGCCAGCAGCTTGGGGGGCAGCCTTTCCTACGAGCAGTACTTC
CDR3 protein: CASSLGGSLSYEQYF

V gene: TRBV7-6
D gene: NA
clone size: NA
J gene: TRBJ1-1
CDR3 DNA: TGTGCCAGCAGCCAGGGGCCGGGGGGCCGGAACACTGAAGCTTTCTTT
CDR3 protein: CASSQGPGGRNTEAFF

V gene: TRBV27
D gene: NA
clone size: NA
J gene: TRBJ2-5
CDR3 DNA: TGTGCCAGCGCCATTGGGGAGACCCAGTACTTC
CDR3 protein: CASAIGETQYF

V gene: TRBV11-2
D gene: NA
clone size: NA
J gene: TRBJ1-2
CDR3 DNA: TGTGCCAGCAGCCCCGGGCCCCCCGGCTCCATTGCTAACTATGGCTACACCTTC
CDR3 protein: CASSPGPPGSIANYGYTF

V gene: TRBV27
D gene: NA
clone size: NA
J gene: TRBJ2-7
CDR3 DNA: TGTGCCAGCAGTTGGGCGCCCCCCTACGAGCAGTACTTC
CDR3 protein: CASSWAPPYEQYF

V gene: TRBV7-6
D gene: NA
clone size: NA
J gene: TRBJ2-7
CDR3 DNA: TGTGCCAGCAGCTCCGACACCTCACTAGTTTACGAGCAGTACTTC
CDR3 protein: CASSSDTSLVYEQYF

V gene: TRBV7-3
D gene: TRBD1
clone size: NA
J gene: TRBJ1-1
CDR3 DNA: TGTGCCAGCAGCTTAAATCCAGGGGGCGCAACTGAAGCTTTCTTT
CDR3 protein: CASSLNPGGATEAFF

V gene: TRBV2
D gene: TRBD2
clone size: NA
J gene: TRBJ2-1
CDR3 DNA: TGTGCCACCGCACTAGCGGGAGGACAGAGCTCCTACAATGAGCAGTTCTTC
CDR3 protein: CATALAGGQSSYNEQFF

V gene: TRBV5-6
D gene: TRBD2
clone size: NA
J gene: TRBJ2-3
CDR3 DNA: TGTGCCAGCAGCTTGGGACTAGCGGAGCCCACAGATACGCAGTATTTT
CDR3 protein: CASSLGLAEPTDTQYF